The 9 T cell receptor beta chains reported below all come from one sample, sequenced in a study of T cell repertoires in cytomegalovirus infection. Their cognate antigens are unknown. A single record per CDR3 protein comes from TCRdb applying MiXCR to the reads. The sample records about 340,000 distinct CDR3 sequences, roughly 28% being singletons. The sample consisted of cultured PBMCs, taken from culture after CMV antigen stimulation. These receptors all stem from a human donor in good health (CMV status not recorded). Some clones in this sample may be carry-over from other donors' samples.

CDR3 region: CASSEAPGVAEQYF. The CDR3 coding sequence is TGTGCCAGCAGTGAAGCCCCGGGAGTGGCAGAGCAGTACTTC. The chain employs TRBV6-5 and TRBJ2-7, with D possibly being TRBD2 (6 bases). From germline, CDR1 is MNHEY and CDR2 SVGAGI. Trimming pared 5 bases from V and 7 bases from J, leaving 18 bases between. The CDR3 spans 14 residues.

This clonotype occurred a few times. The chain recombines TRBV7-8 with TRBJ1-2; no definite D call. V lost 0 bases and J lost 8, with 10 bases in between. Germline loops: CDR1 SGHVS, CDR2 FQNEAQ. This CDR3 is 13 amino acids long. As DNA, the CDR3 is TGTGCCAGCAGCTTAGCTTTCGGGGAGGGCTACACCTTC. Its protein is CASSLAFGEGYTF.

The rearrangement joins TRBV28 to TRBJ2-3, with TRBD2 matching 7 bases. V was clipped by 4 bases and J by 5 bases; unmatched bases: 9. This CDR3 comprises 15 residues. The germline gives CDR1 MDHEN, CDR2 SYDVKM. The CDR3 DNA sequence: TGTGCCAGCAGTTCCCCGGGAGGCGTGGTAGATACGCAGTATTTT. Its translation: CASSSPGGVVDTQYF.

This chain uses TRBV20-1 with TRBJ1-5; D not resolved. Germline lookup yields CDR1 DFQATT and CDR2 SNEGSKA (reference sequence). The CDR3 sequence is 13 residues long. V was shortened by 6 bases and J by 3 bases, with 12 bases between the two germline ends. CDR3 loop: CSAADGINQPQHF. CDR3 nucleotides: TGCAGTGCCGCGGACGGGATCAATCAGCCCCAGCATTTT.

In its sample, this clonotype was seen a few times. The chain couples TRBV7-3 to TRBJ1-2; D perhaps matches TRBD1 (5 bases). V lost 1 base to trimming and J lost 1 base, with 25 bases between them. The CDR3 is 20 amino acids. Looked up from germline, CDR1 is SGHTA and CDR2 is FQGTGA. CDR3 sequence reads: CASSLREGSQGKVGNYGYTF. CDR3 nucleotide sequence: TGTGCCAGCAGCTTAAGGGAAGGGAGTCAGGGTAAAGTGGGTAACTATGGCTACACCTTC.

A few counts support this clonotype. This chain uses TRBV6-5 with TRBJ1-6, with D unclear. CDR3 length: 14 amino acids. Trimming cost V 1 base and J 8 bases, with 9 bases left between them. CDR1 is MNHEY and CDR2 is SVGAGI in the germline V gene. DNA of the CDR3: TGTGCCAGCAGTTACTGGGATAAGGATTCACCCCTCCACTTT. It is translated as CASSYWDKDSPLHF.

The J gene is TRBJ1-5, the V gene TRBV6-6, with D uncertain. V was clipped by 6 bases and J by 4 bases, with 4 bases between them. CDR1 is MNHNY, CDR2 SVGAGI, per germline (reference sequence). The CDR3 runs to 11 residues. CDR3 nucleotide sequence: TGTGCCAGCAGGGAGAATCAGCCCCAGCATTTT. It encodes CASRENQPQHF.

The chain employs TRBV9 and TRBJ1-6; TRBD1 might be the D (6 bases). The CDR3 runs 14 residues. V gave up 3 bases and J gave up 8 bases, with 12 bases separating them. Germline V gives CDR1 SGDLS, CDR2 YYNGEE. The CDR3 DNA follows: TGTGCCAGCAGCGCTTACAGGGACGATTCACCCCTCCACTTT. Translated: CASSAYRDDSPLHF.

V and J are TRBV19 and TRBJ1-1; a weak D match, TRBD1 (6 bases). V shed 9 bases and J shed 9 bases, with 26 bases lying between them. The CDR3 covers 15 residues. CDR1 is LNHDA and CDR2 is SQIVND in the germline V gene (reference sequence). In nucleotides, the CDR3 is TGTGCCAGCTTCTCGGTTTCGCGCGAGGACAGAAAAGCTTTCTTT. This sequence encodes CASFSVSREDRKAFF.